Sequencing of this T cell receptor beta chain was carried out in a study of cytomegalovirus exposure and HLA in healthy donors. Comments on this clone: The antigen is undetermined.

13 Jbeta primers and 60 Vbeta primers were used for the PCR. The method was immunoSEQ multiplex PCR; TCRdb's version includes in-frame clones alone and lacks a portion of them. This sample yields about 200,000 clones, of which 70% to 85% are seen a single time; 3.8% belongs to the top ten. Points from the study as a whole: Within the data, a cluster of highly shared sequence variants was likely a sequencing artifact. Researchers had no immune exposure information except CMV serostatus available. Reportedly, TCR beta sequences accurately predicted HLA-A and HLA-B alleles in most subjects. Later analysis placed DRB1 highest and HLA-C lowest in TCR association rates, which differed by HLA locus.

Germline V gives CDR1 SGHDT, CDR2 YYEEEE. This CDR3 comprises 14 residues. With V trimmed by 2 bases and J by 1 base, 2 bases remained unmatched. This sequence joins TRBV5-6 and TRBJ2-5, with 7 positions matching TRBD1. Specimen: PBMCs. This clonotype originated in a male donor in good health and CMV-seronegative. The CDR3 spells CASSFRTGQETQYF. For the CDR3, the DNA is TGTGCCAGCAGCTTCCGGACAGGCCAAGAGACCCAGTACTTC.